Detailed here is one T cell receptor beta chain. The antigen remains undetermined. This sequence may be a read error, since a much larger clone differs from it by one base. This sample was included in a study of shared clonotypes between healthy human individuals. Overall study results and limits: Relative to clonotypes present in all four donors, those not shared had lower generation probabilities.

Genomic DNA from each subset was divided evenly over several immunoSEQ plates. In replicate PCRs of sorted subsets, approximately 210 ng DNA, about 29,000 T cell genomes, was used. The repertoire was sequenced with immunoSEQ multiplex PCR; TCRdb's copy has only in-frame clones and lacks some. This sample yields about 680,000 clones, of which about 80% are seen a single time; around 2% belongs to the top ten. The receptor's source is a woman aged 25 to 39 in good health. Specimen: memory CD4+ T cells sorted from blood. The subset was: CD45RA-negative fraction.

In DNA form, the CDR3 reads TGTGCCAGCTCCAGATTCCAAGAGACCCAGTACTTC. Its translation is CASSRFQETQYF. The V and J genes are TRBV7-2 and TRBJ2-5; D remains unclear. The CDR3 extends over 12 amino acids. The V end was cut by 8 bases, the J end by 1 base, with 8 bases between. Germline V gene lookup returns CDR1 SGHTA and CDR2 FQGNSA.